Reported below is one TCR beta chain. This sample was included in a study of T cells after yellow fever vaccination. Notes on the study in general: Compared with primary, the secondary response was weaker and peaked at day 5, not 15.

Production of TCR cDNA was by 5'RACE template switching, which also added a universal primer site and UMIs. TCRdb ran MiXCR on the 5' RACE reads and lists one entry per CDR3 protein. The data show under 50,000 distinct CDR3 sequences, 6% to 7% seen once. In germline, CDR1 is LNHDA, CDR2 SQIVND (reference sequence). The V and J ends lost 4 bases and 5 bases respectively, with 12 bases between them. The CDR3 length is 13 residues. The material was PBMCs, either bulk or a sorted T-cell subset (CD4+, CD8+, memory, or dextramer-sorted; not recorded which), obtained 45 days after the yellow fever booster vaccination. The source of this sequence is a man aged 25-40 years who received the YFV17D yellow fever vaccine. The rearrangement joins TRBV19 to TRBJ2-7, with D possibly TRBD2 on 6 matching bases. The CDR3 is CASSTRAGNEQYF. The CDR3 region has the DNA TGTGCCAGTAGTACCCGGGCGGGGAACGAGCAGTACTTC.